The source of this T cell receptor (beta chain) is a study of cytomegalovirus exposure and HLA in healthy donors. This CDR3 contains 15 residues. Trimming took 3 bases from V and 5 from J; bases not matched to a gene: 5. Germline CDR1 is LNHNV and CDR2 is YYDKDF (reference sequence). Turning to this clone: The antigen remains unidentified.

Study-level findings and limits: Sequencing had likely introduced a cluster of highly shared sequence variants as an artifact.

The study ran its PCR with 60 Vbeta and 13 Jbeta primers. Measured with immunoSEQ multiplex PCR; TCRdb has only the in-frame clones, and not every one. The sample has about 190,000 clones; approximately 81% are singletons. The chain couples TRBV15 to TRBJ2-5, with 11 bases lining up with TRBD1. Input material: PBMCs. This TCR was sampled from a young woman in good health and CMV-seropositive. The CDR3 region has the DNA TGTGCCACCAGCAGGTGGACAGGGGGCGCGGAGACCCAGTACTTC. Encoded protein: CATSRWTGGAETQYF.